This is a list of T cell receptor beta chains from one sample in a study of blood T cell repertoires in COVID-19. Some clones are missing from TCRdb's copy, which holds only in-frame ones; the method was immunoSEQ multiplex PCR. The data contain fewer than 250,000 clones, 70% to 90% of them singletons. The sample taken for sequencing was peripheral blood. Every receptor here comes from a man in his forties with acute or convalescent COVID-19. CDR3s include the opening cysteine and the closing phenylalanine or tryptophan. The D gene is left open where the match is weak. Clone size is shown for a subset of rows, as once, few, many or a class of expanded clone.

TRBJ2-3,NA,NA,13,TRBV19,CASSLGMRDTQYF,TGTGCCAGTAGTTTAGGAATGCGAGATACGCAGTATTTT
TRBJ2-5,TRBD2,NA,18,TRBV4-2,CASSQDGPTSGGKETQYF,TGTGCCAGCAGCCAAGATGGGCCGACGAGCGGGGGAAAAGAGACCCAGTACTTC
TRBJ2-1,NA,few,16,TRBV15,CATSREEGIGRNEQFF,TGTGCCACCAGCAGAGAAGAGGGAATTGGGAGGAATGAGCAGTTCTTC
TRBJ2-3,TRBD2,NA,15,TRBV9,CASALSGRGGNTQYF,TGTGCCAGCGCATTGAGCGGGAGGGGAGGAAACACGCAGTATTTT
TRBJ1-2,NA,once,14,TRBV5-1,CASRRGGENYGYTF,TGCGCCAGCAGGAGGGGGGGAGAGAACTATGGCTACACCTTC
TRBJ2-4,NA,NA,12,TRBV28,CASNTDTDIQYF,TGTGCCAGCAACACTGACACGGACATTCAGTACTTC
TRBJ2-1,NA,NA,13,TRBV7-8,CASSSSWDSEQFF,TGTGCCAGCAGCTCCTCGTGGGACTCCGAGCAGTTCTTC
TRBJ2-7,TRBD2,NA,14,TRBV15,CATSRGRGAYEQYF,TGTGCCACCAGCAGAGGGCGGGGGGCCTACGAGCAGTACTTC
TRBJ2-4,NA,NA,20,TRBV21-1,CASSKAPGLAGDESKNIQYF,TGTGCCAGCAGCAAAGCCCCGGGACTAGCGGGGGACGAGTCCAAAAACATTCAGTACTTC
TRBJ1-5,TRBD1,NA,13,TRBV6-5,CASRWTGYQPQHF,TGTGCCAGCAGATGGACAGGGTATCAGCCCCAGCATTTT
TRBJ1-2,NA,once,14,TRBV19,CASSPAAGAYGYTF,TGTGCCAGTAGCCCGGCCGCGGGAGCCTATGGCTACACCTTC
TRBJ2-1,TRBD1,NA,14,TRBV7-9,CASTLATGIDEQFF,TGTGCCAGCACCCTCGCGACAGGGATCGATGAGCAGTTCTTC
TRBJ1-1,NA,NA,15,TRBV18,CASSLPMQGITEAFF,TGTGCCAGCTCACTACCGATGCAGGGAATTACTGAAGCTTTCTTT
TRBJ1-2,NA,NA,12,TRBV3-1/TRBV3-2,CASSQVATRYTF,TGTGCCAGCAGCCAAGTGGCCACCCGCTACACCTTC
TRBJ2-7,NA,NA,14,TRBV7-2,CASSKRGGDYEQYF,TGTGCCAGCAGCAAAAGGGGGGGAGACTACGAGCAGTACTTC
TRBJ2-3,TRBD2,NA,15,TRBV19,CATGKAGGRPDTQYF,TGTGCCACCGGAAAGGCGGGGGGCCGTCCGGATACGCAGTATTTT
TRBJ2-1,NA,NA,13,TRBV6-4,CASSDNRINEQFF,TGTGCCAGCAGTGACAATAGAATCAATGAGCAGTTCTTC
TRBJ2-7,TRBD2,NA,14,TRBV7-2,CASSSQRGRDEQYF,TGTGCCAGCAGCTCCCAGCGGGGGCGCGACGAGCAGTACTTC
TRBJ1-2,TRBD1,NA,13,TRBV12-3/TRBV12-4,CASRADRDYGYTF,TGTGCCAGCAGGGCGGACAGGGACTATGGCTACACCTTC
TRBJ1-6,TRBD1,NA,14,TRBV27,CASSSPGGGSPLHF,TGTGCCAGCAGTTCCCCAGGGGGCGGGTCACCCCTCCACTTT
TRBJ2-7,TRBD2,once,15,TRBV19,CASSWTSGGDYEQYF,TGTGCCAGTAGTTGGACTAGCGGGGGGGACTACGAGCAGTACTTC
TRBJ1-6,NA,NA,13,TRBV7-9,CASSFEGDSPLHF,TGTGCCAGCAGCTTCGAGGGGGATTCACCCCTCCACTTT
TRBJ2-1,NA,once,16,TRBV28,CASSPAVAGSYNEQFF,TGTGCCAGCAGTCCGGCCGTAGCAGGGTCCTACAATGAGCAGTTCTTC
TRBJ2-3,TRBD1,NA,15,TRBV7-9,CASRSTGASTDTQYF,TGTGCCAGCAGGTCGACAGGGGCTAGCACAGATACGCAGTATTTT
TRBJ2-2,NA,NA,15,TRBV5-1,CASRGDTTNTGELFF,TGCGCCAGCAGGGGGGACACAACCAACACCGGGGAGCTGTTTTTT
TRBJ2-1,TRBD2,NA,15,TRBV7-2,CASSRDYVSYNEQFF,TGTGCCAGCAGCCGGGACTATGTCTCCTACAATGAGCAGTTCTTC
TRBJ2-2,NA,NA,14,TRBV7-9,CASSLGAPHGELFF,TGTGCCAGCAGCTTAGGGGCGCCCCACGGGGAGCTGTTTTTT
TRBJ2-7,TRBD1,NA,15,TRBV18,CASSPGTGGFYEQYF,TGTGCCAGCTCACCCGGGACAGGGGGCTTCTACGAGCAGTACTTC
TRBJ2-7,NA,NA,15,TRBV7-2,CASSLAAGNSGEQYF,TGTGCCAGCAGCTTAGCGGCGGGTAACAGCGGCGAGCAGTACTTC
TRBJ2-7,TRBD2,NA,15,TRBV14,CASSPGLAGGGEQYF,TGTGCCAGCAGCCCGGGACTAGCGGGGGGTGGCGAGCAGTACTTC
TRBJ2-1,TRBD1,NA,15,TRBV27,CASRKGQSSYNEQFF,TGTGCCAGCAGAAAGGGACAGAGCTCCTACAATGAGCAGTTCTTC
TRBJ1-1,NA,NA,15,TRBV10-3,CAISEARGGNTEAFF,TGTGCCATCAGTGAGGCTCGGGGGGGGAACACTGAAGCTTTCTTT
TRBJ2-3,TRBD2,NA,18,TRBV7-9,CASSLNSAGVRSTDTQYF,TGTGCCAGCAGCTTAAACAGCGCGGGGGTCCGTAGCACAGATACGCAGTATTTT
TRBJ2-3,NA,NA,16,TRBV6-6,CASSSITTDWTDTQYF,TGTGCCAGCAGTTCTATAACGACAGATTGGACAGATACGCAGTATTTT
TRBJ2-7,TRBD2,NA,14,TRBV23-1,CASPERERSYEQYF,TGCGCCAGCCCGGAGCGGGAGAGATCCTACGAGCAGTACTTC
TRBJ2-7,NA,NA,14,TRBV6-2/TRBV6-3,CASSRQPSSYEQYF,TGTGCCAGCAGCAGACAACCCAGCTCCTACGAGCAGTACTTC
TRBJ1-2,NA,NA,17,TRBV7-9,CASRLGRDDRANYGYTF,TGTGCCAGCAGACTAGGTCGCGACGACCGAGCTAACTATGGCTACACCTTC
TRBJ1-2,NA,NA,11,TRBV11-2,CASSFRDGYTF,TGTGCCAGCAGCTTCAGGGATGGCTACACCTTC
TRBJ1-4,NA,few,17,TRBV21-1,CASSKYDRGRLYEKLFF,TGTGCCAGCAGCAAATACGACAGGGGGCGACTTTATGAAAAACTGTTTTTT